This entry lists 9 T cell receptor beta chains sequenced from one sample in a study of cytomegalovirus exposure and HLA in healthy donors. Using immunoSEQ multiplex PCR, the repertoire was profiled, and TCRdb retains in-frame clones only, with some absent. The table lists under 200,000 clones, about 90% of them singletons. Sequencing input: PBMCs. These receptors were taken from a man in his late teens or twenties in good health and CMV-seropositive.

V usage is TRBV28 and J usage is TRBJ1-5; TRBD1 aligns across 7 bases. The V gene end was trimmed by 2 bases and the J gene end by 6 bases; junction bases not matched to a gene: 4. The germline gives CDR1 MDHEN, CDR2 SYDVKM. The CDR3 spans 14 residues. The CDR3: CASSLVQGFQPQHF. The CDR3 region has the DNA TGTGCCAGCAGTTTAGTACAGGGGTTTCAGCCCCAGCATTTT.

This clone was detected a few times. This rearrangement joins TRBV10-3 to TRBJ1-1; D possibly corresponds to TRBD1 (5 bases). Trimming shortened V by 3 bases and J by 4 bases, and 12 bases separated the two germline ends. The CDR3 runs to 14 residues. The germline V gene encodes CDR1 ENHRY and CDR2 SYGVKD. The CDR3 coding sequence is TGTGCCATCAGTGATGGGCAGGGTGGCACTGAAGCTTTCTTT. This gives the protein CAISDGQGGTEAFF.

The chain recombines TRBV6-1 with TRBJ1-2, with a possible D match to TRBD1 (5 bases). The CDR3 consists of 12 residues. Germline lookup yields CDR1 MNHNS and CDR2 SASEGT. Trimming removed 6 bases from V and 7 bases from J, with 12 bases in between. CDR3 DNA: TGTGCCAGCAGATTTGACAGTACTGGCTACACCTTC. Translation: CASRFDSTGYTF.

The chain links TRBV29-1 to TRBJ2-7, with 14 bases lining up with TRBD2. The CDR3 extends over 13 amino acids. Per the germline V gene, CDR1 is SQVTM and CDR2 is ANQGSEA. Trimming took 5 bases from V and 6 from J; bases not matched to a gene: 3. CDR3 DNA: TGCAGCGTTAAGGGACTAGCGGGAGTCGAGCAGTACTTC. Its translation is CSVKGLAGVEQYF.

The chain couples TRBV5-4 to TRBJ2-7; maybe TRBD2 (6 bases). The CDR3 extends over 16 amino acids. Germline V gene lookup returns CDR1 SGHNT and CDR2 YYREEE (reference sequence). V was clipped by 2 bases and J by 4 bases, with 19 bases between them. CDR3 sequence (DNA): TGTGCCAGCAGCTTTAGGTCGGGGCTAGCGCAGTACGAGCAGTACTTC. Translated, it gives CASSFRSGLAQYEQYF.

The rearrangement links TRBV6-6 to TRBJ2-2, with 8 bases aligning to TRBD2. This CDR3 region has 14 residues. V trimming: 6 bases; J trimming: 5 bases; junction bases outside the gene matches: 5. Germline values: CDR1 MNHNY, CDR2 SVGAGI (reference sequence). The CDR3 sequence: CASSLTSETGELFF. The CDR3, as DNA: TGTGCCAGCAGCCTGACTAGCGAGACCGGGGAGCTGTTTTTT.

The sample holds a few counts of this clone. The chain combines TRBV21-1 with TRBJ2-7; the table's TRBD1 call for D was not verified on the DNA. TRBV21-1 constitutes a pseudogene. This CDR3 has 13 amino acids. This chain's CDR3 is CASSKDNTYEQYF. The CDR3 DNA is TGTGCCAGCAGCAAAGACAACACCTACGAGCAGTACTTC.

This clone was counted once. The chain recombines TRBV9 with TRBJ2-2, with 12 nucleotides matching TRBD2. J lost 3 bases, V lost 3 bases, and 3 bases had no gene match. The CDR3 runs 16 residues. Germline CDR1 reads SGDLS; CDR2 reads YYNGEE. CDR3: CASSEGLAGYTGELFF. The CDR3 DNA sequence: TGTGCCAGCAGCGAAGGACTAGCGGGATACACCGGGGAGCTGTTTTTT.

The rearrangement links TRBV6-1 to TRBJ1-1; a weak D match, TRBD1 (6 bases). Germline V gene sequence: CDR1 MNHNS, CDR2 SASEGT. The V end lost 3 bases, the J end lost 11 bases, and 19 bases lay between the germline ends. This CDR3 spans 14 amino acids. CDR3 residues: CASSERGIIIGAFF. Written as DNA, the CDR3 is TGTGCCAGCAGTGAGAGGGGGATAATTATAGGTGCTTTCTTT.